What follows describes a single TCR beta chain. Purified naive CD4+ T cells were depleted of CD25+ Tregs. CDR3 length: 9 residues. Trimming stripped 9 bases from V and 5 bases from J, with 4 bases between. TCRdb re-called the 5' RACE reads with MiXCR, one entry per CDR3 protein. Counted here are some 62,000 distinct CDR3 sequences, 30% occurring once; the ten biggest clones make up roughly 2.5%. The chain combines TRBV12-3 or TRBV12-4 with TRBJ1-2, with no clear D. The source is a female donor with breast cancer. The sequenced material came from tumor-infiltrating naive CD4+ T cells sorted from the breast tumor. As to subset: naive CD4+ T cells, CD4+CD45RA+CD25-. This CDR3 reads CARIYGYTF. The CDR3 DNA follows: TGTGCCAGGATATATGGCTACACCTTC.